This T cell receptor (beta chain) stems from a study of cytomegalovirus exposure and HLA in healthy donors. Findings of the study overall: Rarity marked most TCR sequences, yet some public TCRs occurred in many donors. Earlier analysis looked at TCR beta V segments, and most were productive about 90% or about 30% of the time.

Use of 60 Vbeta and 13 Jbeta primers characterized the PCR. Some clones are missing from TCRdb's copy, which holds only in-frame ones; the method was immunoSEQ multiplex PCR. Recorded for this sample: approximately 120,000 clones. For this clone: The antigen remains undetermined.

Germline V gives CDR1 SGHTA, CDR2 FQGNSA. The CDR3 has 13 amino acids. With 1 base removed from V and 3 bases from J, the gap between germline ends came to 4 bases. Sample: PBMCs. V is TRBV7-2 and J is TRBJ2-1; D not resolved. This clonotype was sampled from a man aged 25 to 40 in good health and CMV-seronegative. The CDR3 here is CASSLGSYNEQFF. The CDR3 nucleotides read TGTGCCAGCAGCTTAGGCAGCTACAATGAGCAGTTCTTC.